This T cell receptor beta chain emerged from a study of cytomegalovirus exposure and HLA in healthy donors. The wider study: Tens of millions of unique TCRs from HLA-typed donors were held in an early release of data.

Study-wide points: Across all donors, roughly uniform sequencing depth was an assumption of the presence/absence analyses. Most TCR beta V segments were productive about 90% or about 30% of the time in an earlier analysis. Through in vitro validation, three CMV-associated chains were shown to be specific for CMV antigens.

As for this clone: Its target is not known.

This CDR3 has 14 residues. Deletions cut 0 bases from V and 5 bases from J, with 12 bases between. Per the germline V gene, CDR1 is SGDLS and CDR2 is YYNGEE. In the PCR, 60 Vbeta and 13 Jbeta primers were used. The repertoire was sequenced with immunoSEQ multiplex PCR; TCRdb's copy has only in-frame clones and lacks some. The listing records roughly 50,000 clones. Sequenced material: PBMCs. V gene TRBV9 combines with J gene TRBJ2-7, with D possibly TRBD1 on 6 matching bases. This clonotype was obtained from a woman between 40 and 50 years old in good health and CMV-seronegative. CDR3 in DNA: TGTGCCAGCAGCGTAGGACTATCAGGGGACGAGCAGTACTTC. Its translation: CASSVGLSGDEQYF. Full variable domain (missing parts from reference TRBV9 and TRBJ2-7): DSGVTQTPKHLITATGQRVTLRCSPRSGDLSVYWYQQSLDQGLQFLIQYYNGEERAKGNILERFSAQQFPDLHSELNLSSLELGDSALYFCASSVGLSGDEQYFGPGTRLTVT.